The T cell receptor (beta chain) described here comes from a study of shared clonotypes between healthy human individuals. Findings of the study overall: Naive CD4 clonotypes were shared across a handful of donors at roughly 5.5%.

The germline V gene has CDR1 SGHNT and CDR2 YENEEA. The CDR3 has 18 residues. The V segment lost 4 bases and the J segment 0 bases; nucleotides outside the gene matches: 12. Method: immunoSEQ multiplex PCR; TCRdb's copy keeps in-frame clones and lacks some. The sample records around 700,000 clones, around two thirds being singletons. As regards this clone: Its antigen is not known.

The source of this sequence is a young woman in good health. Specimen: memory CD4+ T cells sorted from blood. The subset was: CD45RA-negative fraction. J is TRBJ2-1 and V is TRBV11-3; 7 bases line up with TRBD2. Written as DNA, the CDR3 is TGTGCCAGCAGCTCCGGGGGGTACGGGACGATCTCCTACAATGAGCAGTTCTTC. This sequence encodes CASSSGGYGTISYNEQFF.